This T cell receptor (beta chain) was retrieved from a study of shared clonotypes between healthy human individuals. Looked up from germline, CDR1 is KGHSH and CDR2 is LQKENI. V shed 5 bases and J shed 4 bases, with 11 bases lying between them. The CDR3 loop spans 13 amino acids. Sequenced by immunoSEQ multiplex PCR; TCRdb stores in-frame clones only, minus some. The table lists hundreds of thousands of clones, almost 97% of them singletons. The sequence derives from a young woman in good health. What was sequenced was naive CD4+ T cells sorted from blood. Regarding subset: CD45RA+ positively selected. The chain joins TRBV18 to TRBJ1-2; a possible D gene is TRBD1 (5 bases). In DNA form, the CDR3 reads TGTGCCAGCTCAAGCCGGGACGGCTATGGCTACACCTTC. It codes for CASSSRDGYGYTF.